Following are 29 T cell receptor beta chains from one sample sequenced in a study of radiotherapy plus CTLA-4 blockade in lung cancer. TCRdb's copy holds only in-frame clones and misses some; the assay was immunoSEQ multiplex PCR. Here the sample spans roughly 77,000 clones, roughly 74% being singletons. Sequencing was performed on peripheral blood, taken from a patient treated with radiotherapy plus ipilimumab. The receptors were sampled from a human donor with non-small cell lung cancer whose response to radiotherapy plus ipilimumab could not be evaluated.

Notes on this clone: This same CDR3 is encoded by further DNA sequences in the sample. The chain links TRBV18 to TRBJ1-1; 9 bases agree with TRBD1. CDR1 and CDR2 (germline): KGHSH, LQKENI. The trim removed 3 bases at V and 2 bases at J, leaving 4 bases unmatched. The CDR3 totals 15 residues. The CDR3 spells CASSPRTGVNTEAFF. CDR3 in DNA: TGTGCCAGCTCACCCCGGACAGGGGTAAACACTGAAGCTTTCTTT.

This chain uses TRBV7-2 with TRBJ2-3; TRBD2 matches 10 bases. CDR3 length: 15 residues. V trimming: 4 bases; J trimming: 10 bases; junction bases outside the gene matches: 11. In germline, CDR1 is SGHTA, CDR2 FQGNSA. The CDR3 is CASSSSSGGGRAQYF. CDR3 nucleotides: TGTGCCAGCAGCTCCTCTAGCGGGGGTGGAAGGGCGCAGTATTTT.

V gene TRBV5-1 combines with J gene TRBJ1-1; 7 bases are shared with TRBD1. This CDR3 has 14 amino acids. After removal of 3 bases from V and 4 bases from J, the junction contained 6 bases not matched to a gene. Germline V gene data show CDR1 as SGHRS and CDR2 as YFSETQ. Here the CDR3 reads CASSSQGTGTEAFF. DNA of the CDR3: TGCGCCAGCAGCTCACAGGGGACCGGCACTGAAGCTTTCTTT.

The chain carries TRBV6-5 and TRBJ1-4; 11 bases agree with TRBD1. Germline CDR1 and CDR2: MNHEY and SVGAGI. This CDR3 is built from 14 residues. V gave up 6 bases and J gave up 6 bases; unmatched junction bases: 3. CDR3 nucleotide sequence: TGTGCCAGCAGCCGGACAGGGGGCGATGAAAAACTGTTTTTT. Amino acids: CASSRTGGDEKLFF.

The rearrangement joins TRBV4-1 to TRBJ2-7; 10 bases match TRBD1. CDR1 is MGHRA and CDR2 is YSYEKL in the germline V gene. The CDR3 is made up of 15 amino acids. V shed 3 bases and J 4 bases; nucleotides not matched to a gene: 6. CDR3 DNA sequence: TGCGCCAGCAGCCAGGGGAGGACAGGGGGGTACGAGCAGTACTTC. Translated: CASSQGRTGGYEQYF.

The chain uses TRBV4-2 and TRBJ2-1; D is unclear. V was cut by 1 base and J by 5 bases, with 9 bases left in between. Germline CDR1 LGHNA, CDR2 YNFKEQ. The CDR3 consists of 14 residues. Here the CDR3 DNA reads TGTGCCAGCAGCCAAGGGAGCTGGCACAATGAGCAGTTCTTC. It encodes CASSQGSWHNEQFF.

V usage is TRBV4-3 and J usage is TRBJ2-7; D possibly corresponds to TRBD2 (6 bases). The CDR3 extends over 15 amino acids. Between the trimmed V and J ends, which lost 4 bases and 7 bases, there was a span of 20 bases. Germline values: CDR1 LGHNA, CDR2 YSLEER. The CDR3 protein is CASSPIGVGGREQYF. In DNA, the CDR3 is TGCGCCAGCAGCCCGATAGGAGTCGGGGGTAGGGAGCAGTACTTC.

V usage is TRBV6-5 and J usage is TRBJ1-1; possibly TRBD1 for D (6 bases). The V and J ends lost 6 bases and 3 bases respectively, with 14 bases between them. Germline V lookup: CDR1 MNHEY, CDR2 SVGAGI. The CDR3 consists of 14 residues. The CDR3 region has the DNA TGTGCCAGCAGCCCCGTCCAGGGGCACACTGAAGCTTTCTTT. Its protein product is CASSPVQGHTEAFF.

The rearrangement uses TRBV18 and TRBJ1-3; D might be TRBD1 (6 bases). Per the germline V gene, CDR1 is KGHSH and CDR2 is LQKENI. Trimming pared 2 bases from V and 0 bases from J, leaving 11 bases between. The CDR3 has 16 amino acids. Written as DNA, the CDR3 is TGTGCCAGCTCACCATCAGGGGCGTCCTCTGGAAACACCATATATTTT. It specifies CASSPSGASSGNTIYF.

The chain carries TRBV19 and TRBJ2-6; 8 nucleotides align to TRBD1. Per the germline V gene, CDR1 is LNHDA and CDR2 is SQIVND (reference sequence). The CDR3 consists of 18 residues. The V segment lost 6 bases and the J segment 1 base; nucleotides outside the gene matches: 11. The CDR3 reads CASRVLRQGPSGANVLTF. In nucleotides, the CDR3 is TGTGCCAGTAGGGTACTAAGACAGGGGCCGTCTGGGGCCAACGTCCTGACTTTC.

This sequence joins TRBV5-1 and TRBJ2-1; 10 positions match TRBD2. Germline V gives CDR1 SGHRS, CDR2 YFSETQ. Germline trimming cut 0 bases from V and 9 bases from J; bases unmatched to any gene: 6. CDR3 length: 15 residues. CDR3 protein: CASSLGPSGGGEQFF. The CDR3 region has the DNA TGCGCCAGCAGCTTGGGGCCTAGCGGGGGAGGTGAGCAGTTCTTC.

This clone was counted a single time. This chain uses TRBV28 with TRBJ2-1; 8 nucleotides align to TRBD1. Germline loops: CDR1 MDHEN, CDR2 SYDVKM. V trimming: 5 bases; J trimming: 0 bases; junction bases outside the gene matches: 0. The CDR3 is made up of 14 amino acids. In DNA, the CDR3 is TGTGCCAGCAGTGACAGGGGCTCCTACAATGAGCAGTTCTTC. It specifies CASSDRGSYNEQFF.

The chain employs TRBV12-5 and TRBJ1-2; 9 positions match TRBD1. The CDR3 is 17 amino acids. The germline V gene encodes CDR1 LGHNT and CDR2 FRNRAP. Trimming at V came to 1 base and at J to 4 bases, leaving 10 bases not matched to a gene. This CDR3 is CASGLGTGVINPYGYTF. CDR3 bases: TGTGCTAGTGGTTTGGGGACAGGGGTAATCAACCCCTATGGCTACACCTTC.

V and J are TRBV9 and TRBJ1-2, with a possible D match to TRBD1 (6 bases). V was pared by 2 bases and J by 6 bases, with 20 bases between. The germline CDR1 and CDR2 sequences are SGDLS and YYNGEE. CDR3 length: 16 residues. CDR3 in amino acids: CASSVISGGGGDGYTF. CDR3 coding DNA: TGTGCCAGCAGCGTTATATCCGGGGGAGGGGGGGATGGCTACACCTTC. The full variable domain, in which reference TRBV9 and TRBJ1-2 provide the parts outside the CDR3, is DSGVTQTPKHLITATGQRVTLRCSPRSGDLSVYWYQQSLDQGLQFLIQYYNGEERAKGNILERFSAQQFPDLHSELNLSSLELGDSALYFCASSVISGGGGDGYTFGSGTRLTVV.

The V call is TRBV5-1, the J call TRBJ1-1, with 7 bases fitting TRBD1. V was pared by 0 bases and J by 7 bases, with 18 bases of the junction left unmatched. Per germline, CDR1 SGHRS and CDR2 YFSETQ. This CDR3 region has 18 residues. CDR3: CASSLAKGGEGLGGEAFF. The CDR3 coding sequence is TGCGCCAGCAGCTTGGCCAAAGGGGGCGAAGGCCTGGGGGGTGAAGCTTTCTTT.

The chain joins TRBV5-4 to TRBJ2-7, with 7 bases aligning to TRBD1. The germline V gene encodes CDR1 SGHNT and CDR2 YYREEE (reference sequence). This CDR3 comprises 15 residues. J was trimmed by 4 bases and V by 1 base; bases with no gene match: 8. The CDR3: CASSLPGTAIYEQYF. CDR3 DNA sequence: TGTGCCAGCAGCTTGCCCGGGACAGCTATTTACGAGCAGTACTTC.

The V and J genes are TRBV9 and TRBJ2-1; a possible D gene is TRBD2 (6 bases). Germline lookup yields CDR1 SGDLS and CDR2 YYNGEE. The CDR3 spans 14 residues. Trimming shortened V by 2 bases and J by 2 bases, and 8 bases separated the two germline ends. CDR3 in DNA: TGTGCCAGCAGCGTGGGGGGAACCTACAATGAGCAGTTCTTC. Translated, it gives CASSVGGTYNEQFF.

The J gene is TRBJ1-1, the V gene TRBV19; no definite D call. From germline, CDR1 is LNHDA and CDR2 SQIVND (reference sequence). Between the trimmed V and J ends, which lost 1 base and 1 base, there was a span of 4 bases. The CDR3 loop spans 13 amino acids. The CDR3 is CASSIGPNTEAFF. The CDR3 DNA sequence: TGTGCCAGTAGTATAGGGCCGAACACTGAAGCTTTCTTT.

V and J are TRBV5-6 and TRBJ1-2; no reliable D call. The length of the CDR3 is 16 residues. The V gene's germline CDR1 is SGHDT and CDR2 YYEEEE. V was trimmed by 0 bases and J by 1 base, leaving 13 bases between them. CDR3 amino acids: CASSLAADPYNYGYTF. The CDR3 DNA reads TGTGCCAGCAGCTTGGCGGCGGATCCTTATAACTATGGCTACACCTTC. The whole variable domain, remainder taken from reference TRBV5-6 and TRBJ1-2, is DAGVTQSPTHLIKTRGQQVTLRCSPKSGHDTVSWYQQALGQGPQFIFQYYEEEERQRGNFPDRFSGHQFPNYSSELNVNALLLGDSALYLCASSLAADPYNYGYTFGSGTRLTVV.

This clone came up once. The chain recombines TRBV7-9 with TRBJ2-5; 11 bases agree with TRBD2. V lost 5 bases to trimming and J lost 5 bases; unmatched junction nucleotides: 10. Germline CDR1 reads SEHNR; CDR2 reads FQNEAQ (reference sequence). The CDR3 totals 16 residues. Here the CDR3 reads CASSRIAGGPGETQYF. The CDR3 coding sequence is TGTGCCAGCAGCCGAATAGCGGGGGGGCCCGGGGAGACCCAGTACTTC.

The chain employs TRBV11-3 and TRBJ2-1; 12 nucleotides line up with TRBD2. V lost 1 base, J lost 3 bases, and 10 bases stayed unmatched. This CDR3 has 19 residues. Germline V gives CDR1 SGHNT, CDR2 YENEEA. The CDR3 nucleotides are TGTGCCAGCAGCTTAGGATGGACTAGCGGGGTCTCTGACTACAATGAGCAGTTCTTC. Amino acid sequence: CASSLGWTSGVSDYNEQFF.

This sequence joins TRBV13 and TRBJ2-7; D is unclear. V was cut by 4 bases and J by 1 base, with 2 bases left in between. The CDR3 length is 11 residues. Germline V gene lookup returns CDR1 PRHDT and CDR2 FYEKMQ (reference sequence). The CDR3 DNA is TGTGCCAGCAGCTCATCCTACGAGCAGTACTTC. Its translation is CASSSSYEQYF.

This chain uses TRBV9 with TRBJ1-2; TRBD1 matches at 7 bases. There are 13 residues in the CDR3. Germline lookup yields CDR1 SGDLS and CDR2 YYNGEE. Unmatched junction bases numbered 4, after V lost 0 bases and J lost 8 bases. In DNA, the CDR3 is TGTGCCAGCAGCGTAGACAGGGGTGGAGGCTACACCTTC. This sequence encodes CASSVDRGGGYTF.

The chain carries TRBV9 and TRBJ2-4, with 11 bases fitting TRBD2. In germline, CDR1 is SGDLS, CDR2 YYNGEE. The CDR3 covers 14 residues. V lost 3 bases and J lost 9; bases outside the gene matches: 5. The CDR3 bases are TGTGCCAGCAGCGAACTTGGACTAGCGGGCATTCAGTACTTC. The encoded protein is CASSELGLAGIQYF.

V usage is TRBV4-1 and J usage is TRBJ1-2; 8 nucleotides line up with TRBD1. The CDR3 has 15 amino acids. CDR1 and CDR2 (germline): MGHRA, YSYEKL. J gave up 5 bases and V 6 bases, and 11 bases lay outside the gene matches. The CDR3: CASRQPSQGAYGYTF. For the CDR3, the DNA is TGCGCCAGCAGACAGCCTTCGCAGGGGGCTTATGGCTACACCTTC.

The V gene is TRBV6-5, the J gene TRBJ1-2; 7 nucleotides match TRBD1. The CDR3 contains 15 residues. Germline V gene sequence: CDR1 MNHEY, CDR2 SVGAGI. V trimming: 6 bases; J trimming: 8 bases; junction bases outside the gene matches: 15. The CDR3: CASSPVTGVRRGYTF. The DNA of the CDR3 is TGTGCCAGCAGCCCTGTCACAGGGGTTCGTAGGGGCTACACCTTC.

The rearrangement uses TRBV5-4 and TRBJ2-7; 7 nucleotides align to TRBD1. This CDR3 contains 15 residues. The trim removed 4 bases at V and 2 bases at J, leaving 9 bases unmatched. Germline V CDR1 and CDR2: SGHNT, YYREEE (reference sequence). DNA of the CDR3: TGTGCCAGCAGCCCGACCCGGGACAGTCCCTACGAGCAGTACTTC. It yields the protein CASSPTRDSPYEQYF.

This clone was found a few times. CDR3 bases: TGTGCCAGCAGTCCGACTAGCGGGGGAAATGAGCAGTTCTTC. It codes for CASSPTSGGNEQFF. The V call is TRBV5-4, the J call TRBJ2-1; 12 positions match TRBD2. V dropped 5 bases and J dropped 7; count of bases not matched to a gene: 4. The CDR3 consists of 14 residues. CDR1 and CDR2 (germline): SGHNT, YYREEE (reference sequence).

The chain uses TRBV13 and TRBJ1-3; no reliable D call. V shed 6 bases and J shed 0 bases, with 21 bases lying between them. The V gene's germline CDR1 is PRHDT and CDR2 FYEKMQ (reference sequence). The CDR3 extends over 18 amino acids. The CDR3 DNA follows: TGTGCCAGCAGATGGGTACAGATCCTACTTCACTCTGGAAACACCATATATTTT. Protein sequence: CASRWVQILLHSGNTIYF.